Below, one T cell receptor (beta chain) is given with its context. TCRdb's copy holds only in-frame clones and misses some; the assay was immunoSEQ multiplex PCR. The sample has 190,000 or so clones; roughly 87% are singletons. The data belong to a study of blood T cell repertoires in COVID-19. The length of the CDR3 is 13 residues. V shed 5 bases and J shed 4 bases, with 9 bases lying between them. Germline V lookup: CDR1 LNHDA, CDR2 SQIVND (reference sequence). This chain uses TRBV19 with TRBJ2-1; the D gene is possibly TRBD2 (5 bases). The receptor comes from a young man with acute COVID-19. The specimen was PBMCs or T cells enriched from blood (not recorded which). DNA for the CDR3: TGTGCCAGTAGTTTTGGACTGTACAATGAGCAGTTCTTC. It encodes CASSFGLYNEQFF.